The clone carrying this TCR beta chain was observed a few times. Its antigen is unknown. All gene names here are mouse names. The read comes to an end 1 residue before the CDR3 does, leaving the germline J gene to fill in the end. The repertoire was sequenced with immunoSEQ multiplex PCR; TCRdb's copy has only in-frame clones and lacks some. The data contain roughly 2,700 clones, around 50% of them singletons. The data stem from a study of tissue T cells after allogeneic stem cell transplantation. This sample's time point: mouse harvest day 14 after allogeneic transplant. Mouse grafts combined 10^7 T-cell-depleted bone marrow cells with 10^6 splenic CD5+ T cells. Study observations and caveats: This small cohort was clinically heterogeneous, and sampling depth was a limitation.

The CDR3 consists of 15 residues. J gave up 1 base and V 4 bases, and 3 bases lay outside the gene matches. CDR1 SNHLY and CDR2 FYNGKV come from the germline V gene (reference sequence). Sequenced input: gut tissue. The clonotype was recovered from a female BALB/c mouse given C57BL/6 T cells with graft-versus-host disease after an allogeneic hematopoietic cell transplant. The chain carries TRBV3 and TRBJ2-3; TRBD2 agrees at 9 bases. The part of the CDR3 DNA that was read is TGTGCCAGCAGCTCCCGGGACTGGGGTGCAGAAACGCTGTAT. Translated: CASSSRDWGAETLY. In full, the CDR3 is CASSSRDWGAETLYF.